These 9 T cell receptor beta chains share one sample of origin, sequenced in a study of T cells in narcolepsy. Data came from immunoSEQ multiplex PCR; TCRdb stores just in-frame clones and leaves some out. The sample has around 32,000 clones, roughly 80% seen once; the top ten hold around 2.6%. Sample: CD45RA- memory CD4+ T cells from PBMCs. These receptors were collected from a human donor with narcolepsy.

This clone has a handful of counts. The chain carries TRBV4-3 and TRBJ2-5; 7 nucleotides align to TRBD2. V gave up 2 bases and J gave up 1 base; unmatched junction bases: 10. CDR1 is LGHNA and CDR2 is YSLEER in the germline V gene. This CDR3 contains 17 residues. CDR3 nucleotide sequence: TGCGCCAGCAGCCAACGACTAGCCCCTCGATTCCAAGAGACCCAGTACTTC. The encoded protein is CASSQRLAPRFQETQYF.

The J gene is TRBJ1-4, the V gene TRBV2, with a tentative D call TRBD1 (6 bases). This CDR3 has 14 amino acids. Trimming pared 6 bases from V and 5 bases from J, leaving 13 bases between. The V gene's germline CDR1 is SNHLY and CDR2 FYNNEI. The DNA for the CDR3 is TGTGCCAGCAGCCAGAGGACAGTAAATGAAAAACTGTTTTTT. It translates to CASSQRTVNEKLFF.

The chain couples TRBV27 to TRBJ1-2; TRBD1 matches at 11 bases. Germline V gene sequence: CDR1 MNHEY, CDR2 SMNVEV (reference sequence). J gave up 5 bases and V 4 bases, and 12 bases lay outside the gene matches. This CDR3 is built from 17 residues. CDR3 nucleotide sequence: TGTGCCAGCAGTTCTACAGGATGGGACAGGGGGGCTTATGGCTACACCTTC. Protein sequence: CASSSTGWDRGAYGYTF.

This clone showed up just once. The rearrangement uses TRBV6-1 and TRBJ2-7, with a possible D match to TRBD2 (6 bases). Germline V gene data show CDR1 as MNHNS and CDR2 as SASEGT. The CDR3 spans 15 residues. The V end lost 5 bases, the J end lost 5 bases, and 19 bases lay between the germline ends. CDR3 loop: CASSQPSGGRNEQYF. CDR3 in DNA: TGTGCCAGCAGTCAACCCTCCGGGGGACGGAACGAGCAGTACTTC.

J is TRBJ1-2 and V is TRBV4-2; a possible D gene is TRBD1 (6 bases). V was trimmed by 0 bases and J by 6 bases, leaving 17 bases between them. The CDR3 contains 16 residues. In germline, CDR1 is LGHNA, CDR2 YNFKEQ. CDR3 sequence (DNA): TGTGCCAGCAGCCAAGACCCAGGGGAACGGGCTGATGGCTACACCTTC. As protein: CASSQDPGERADGYTF.

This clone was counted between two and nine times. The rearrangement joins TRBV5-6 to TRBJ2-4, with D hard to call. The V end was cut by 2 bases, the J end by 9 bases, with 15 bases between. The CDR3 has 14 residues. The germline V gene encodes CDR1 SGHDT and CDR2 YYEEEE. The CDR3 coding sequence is TGTGCCAGCAGCTTCGTCGAGATGTCGGGCATTCAGTACTTC. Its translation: CASSFVEMSGIQYF.

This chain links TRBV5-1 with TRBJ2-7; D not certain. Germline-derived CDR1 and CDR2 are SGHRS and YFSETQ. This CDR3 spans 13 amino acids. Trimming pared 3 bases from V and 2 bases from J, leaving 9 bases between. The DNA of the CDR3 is TGCGCCAGCAGCTCCACACGGACCTACGAGCAGTACTTC. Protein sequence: CASSSTRTYEQYF. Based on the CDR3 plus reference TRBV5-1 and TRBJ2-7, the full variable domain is KAGVTQTPRYLIKTRGQQVTLSCSPISGHRSVSWYQQTPGQGLQFLFEYFSETQRNKGNFPGRFSGRQFSNSRSEMNVSTLELGDSALYLCASSSTRTYEQYFGPGTRLTVT.

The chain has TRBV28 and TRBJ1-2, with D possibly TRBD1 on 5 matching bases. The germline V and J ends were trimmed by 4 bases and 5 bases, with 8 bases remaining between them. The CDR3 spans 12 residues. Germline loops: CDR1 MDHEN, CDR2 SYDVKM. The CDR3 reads CASSSTEYGYTF. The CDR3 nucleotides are TGTGCCAGCAGTTCGACAGAGTATGGCTACACCTTC.

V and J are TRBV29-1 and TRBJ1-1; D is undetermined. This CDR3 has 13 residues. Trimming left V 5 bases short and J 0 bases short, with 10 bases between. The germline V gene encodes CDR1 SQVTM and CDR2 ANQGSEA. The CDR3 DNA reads TGCAGCGTTAAATCGGGCCTGAACACTGAAGCTTTCTTT. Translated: CSVKSGLNTEAFF.